This is a list of T cell receptor beta chains from one sample in a study of beta chain features in type 1 diabetes. Clones were read by immunoSEQ multiplex PCR, and TCRdb kept only the in-frame ones, dropping some. The repertoire has roughly 42,000 clones, approximately 51% of them found once; the top ten carry over 0.2%. The specimen sequenced was stem cell memory CD4+ T cells from blood. Receptors were obtained from a woman younger than 45 in good health. Each CDR3 is given with its conserved first and last residue. A D gene is named only where the DNA matches it firmly. Rows give clone size only sometimes, using once, few, many, or a class for an expanded clone.

CDR3 DNA	CDR3 protein	V gene	J gene	D gene	clone size
TGTGCCAGCACCCTTGGGCACAGGGACGGGTATGGCTACACCTTC	CASTLGHRDGYGYTF	TRBV28	TRBJ1-2	NA	NA
TGTGCCAGCAGCGGGGGACAGAATGAAAAACTGTTTTTT	CASSGGQNEKLFF	TRBV7-2	TRBJ1-4	TRBD1	NA
TGTGCCAGCTCACCACTTGGAGGAATCTACGAGCAGTACTTC	CASSPLGGIYEQYF	TRBV18	TRBJ2-7	NA	few
TGTGCCAGCAGTTCGCGAGTCTCGGGAAACACCATATATTTT	CASSSRVSGNTIYF	TRBV28	TRBJ1-3	NA	NA
TGTGCCAGCTCACCCTCTGCTAGCGCTAACTCCTACGAGCAGTACTTC	CASSPSASANSYEQYF	TRBV18	TRBJ2-7	NA	NA
TGTGCCAGTAGTGTTGGACTAGCGGGAAAGGTTGAGCAGTTCTTC	CASSVGLAGKVEQFF	TRBV19	TRBJ2-1	TRBD2	few
TGTGCCAGCAGCCAGACCCGGGACAGGGCGGCCTACACCTTC	CASSQTRDRAAYTF	TRBV7-9	TRBJ1-2	TRBD1	NA
TGCAGCGTTGAAGGGGGACTAGCGGGAGTGGATGAGCAGTTCTTC	CSVEGGLAGVDEQFF	TRBV29-1	TRBJ2-1	TRBD2	NA
TGTGCCAGCAGCTTAATTTTAGCGGGCCACTACGAGCAGTACTTC	CASSLILAGHYEQYF	TRBV7-9	TRBJ2-7	TRBD2	few
TGTGCCTGGAGTGCAGGACTAGCGGGAGAAGAGACCCAGTACTTC	CAWSAGLAGEETQYF	TRBV30	TRBJ2-5	TRBD2	NA
TGTGCCAGCAGCTTCGACGGAGGGAACACCGGGGAGCTGTTTTTT	CASSFDGGNTGELFF	TRBV7-2	TRBJ2-2	NA	few
TGCAGCGTTGAAGGTTTCAGGGGCAACCAGGTCTGGTCGTCTAACTATGGCTACACCTTC	CSVEGFRGNQVWSSNYGYTF	TRBV29-1	TRBJ1-2	NA	NA
TGTGCCAGCAGTCGGGAGGCGTTCACCGGGGAGCTGTTTTTT	CASSREAFTGELFF	TRBV6-4	TRBJ2-2	TRBD2	NA
TGTGCCAGCAGCCAAAAAAGCGGGAGGGCCATAGAGACCCAGTACTTC	CASSQKSGRAIETQYF	TRBV14	TRBJ2-5	TRBD2	NA